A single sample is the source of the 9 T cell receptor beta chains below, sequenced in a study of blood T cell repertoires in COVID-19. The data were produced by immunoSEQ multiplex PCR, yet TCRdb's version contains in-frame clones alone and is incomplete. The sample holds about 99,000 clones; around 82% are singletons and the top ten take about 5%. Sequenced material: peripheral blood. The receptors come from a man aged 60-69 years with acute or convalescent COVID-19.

CDR3 in DNA: TGTGCCAGCAGTGGACAGGGGGTTAGCAATCAGCCCCAGCATTTT. Its protein product is CASSGQGVSNQPQHF. V is TRBV2 and J is TRBJ1-5; TRBD1 agrees at 9 bases. This CDR3 has 15 amino acids. CDR1 and CDR2 (germline): SNHLY, FYNNEI. J lost 0 bases, V lost 4 bases, and 1 base had no gene match.

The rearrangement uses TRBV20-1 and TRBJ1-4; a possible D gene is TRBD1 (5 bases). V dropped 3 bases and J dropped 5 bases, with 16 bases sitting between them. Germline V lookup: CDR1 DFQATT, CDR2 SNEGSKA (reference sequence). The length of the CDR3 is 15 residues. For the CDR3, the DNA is TGCAGTGCTAGTAAAGGGGTTACAGGAAATGAAAAACTGTTTTTT. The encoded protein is CSASKGVTGNEKLFF.

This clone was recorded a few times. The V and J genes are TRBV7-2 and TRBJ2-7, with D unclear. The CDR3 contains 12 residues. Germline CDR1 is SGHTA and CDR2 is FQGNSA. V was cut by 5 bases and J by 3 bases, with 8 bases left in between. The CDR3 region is CASSHPGYEQYF. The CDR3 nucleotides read TGTGCCAGCAGCCACCCAGGCTACGAGCAGTACTTC.

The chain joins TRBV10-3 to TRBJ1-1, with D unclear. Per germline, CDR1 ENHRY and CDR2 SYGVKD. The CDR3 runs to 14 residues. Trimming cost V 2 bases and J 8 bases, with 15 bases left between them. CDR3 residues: CAISEPTDSEEAFF. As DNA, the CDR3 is TGTGCCATCAGTGAGCCTACAGATTCCGAAGAAGCTTTCTTT.

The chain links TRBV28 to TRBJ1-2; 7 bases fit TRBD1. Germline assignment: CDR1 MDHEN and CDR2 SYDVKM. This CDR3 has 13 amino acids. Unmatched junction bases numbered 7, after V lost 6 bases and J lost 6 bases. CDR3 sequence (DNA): TGTGCCAGCAGGACAGGGAATATGGATGGCTACACCTTC. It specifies CASRTGNMDGYTF.

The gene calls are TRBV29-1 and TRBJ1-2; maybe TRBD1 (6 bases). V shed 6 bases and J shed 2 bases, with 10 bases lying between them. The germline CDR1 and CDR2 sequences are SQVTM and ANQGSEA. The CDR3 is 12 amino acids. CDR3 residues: CSVSDRNYGYTF. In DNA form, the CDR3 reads TGCAGCGTATCGGACAGAAACTATGGCTACACCTTC.

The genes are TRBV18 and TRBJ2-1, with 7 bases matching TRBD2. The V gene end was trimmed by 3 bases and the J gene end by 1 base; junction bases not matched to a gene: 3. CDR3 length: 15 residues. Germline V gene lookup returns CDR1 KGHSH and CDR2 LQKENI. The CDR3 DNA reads TGTGCCAGCTCACCGGGGGGGGATTCCTACAATGAGCAGTTCTTC. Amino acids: CASSPGGDSYNEQFF.

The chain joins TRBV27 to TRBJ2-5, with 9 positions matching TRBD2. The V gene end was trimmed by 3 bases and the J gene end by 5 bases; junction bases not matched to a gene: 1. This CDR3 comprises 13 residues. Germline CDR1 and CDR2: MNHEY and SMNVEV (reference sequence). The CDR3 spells CASSFLAGETQYF. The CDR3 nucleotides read TGTGCCAGCAGTTTCCTAGCGGGGGAGACCCAGTACTTC.

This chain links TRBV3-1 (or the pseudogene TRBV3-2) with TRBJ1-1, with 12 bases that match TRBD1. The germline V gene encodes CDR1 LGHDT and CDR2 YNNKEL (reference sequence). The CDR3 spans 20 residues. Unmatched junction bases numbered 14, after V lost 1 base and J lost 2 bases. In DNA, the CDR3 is TGTGCCAGCAGCCAAGGGGGCTCGACCGGGACAGGGGGCCTTAACACTGAAGCTTTCTTT. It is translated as CASSQGGSTGTGGLNTEAFF.